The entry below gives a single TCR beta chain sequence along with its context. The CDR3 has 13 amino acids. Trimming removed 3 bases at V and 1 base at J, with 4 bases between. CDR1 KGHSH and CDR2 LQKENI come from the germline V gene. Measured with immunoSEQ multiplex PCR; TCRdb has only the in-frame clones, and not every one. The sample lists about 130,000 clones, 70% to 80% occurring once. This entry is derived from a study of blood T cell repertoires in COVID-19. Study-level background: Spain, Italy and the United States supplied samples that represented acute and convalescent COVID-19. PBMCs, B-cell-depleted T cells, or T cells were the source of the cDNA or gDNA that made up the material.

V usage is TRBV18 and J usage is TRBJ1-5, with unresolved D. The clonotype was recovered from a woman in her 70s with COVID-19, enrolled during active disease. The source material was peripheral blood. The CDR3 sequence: CASSPGSNQPQHF. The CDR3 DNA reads TGTGCCAGCTCACCCGGGAGCAATCAGCCCCAGCATTTT.